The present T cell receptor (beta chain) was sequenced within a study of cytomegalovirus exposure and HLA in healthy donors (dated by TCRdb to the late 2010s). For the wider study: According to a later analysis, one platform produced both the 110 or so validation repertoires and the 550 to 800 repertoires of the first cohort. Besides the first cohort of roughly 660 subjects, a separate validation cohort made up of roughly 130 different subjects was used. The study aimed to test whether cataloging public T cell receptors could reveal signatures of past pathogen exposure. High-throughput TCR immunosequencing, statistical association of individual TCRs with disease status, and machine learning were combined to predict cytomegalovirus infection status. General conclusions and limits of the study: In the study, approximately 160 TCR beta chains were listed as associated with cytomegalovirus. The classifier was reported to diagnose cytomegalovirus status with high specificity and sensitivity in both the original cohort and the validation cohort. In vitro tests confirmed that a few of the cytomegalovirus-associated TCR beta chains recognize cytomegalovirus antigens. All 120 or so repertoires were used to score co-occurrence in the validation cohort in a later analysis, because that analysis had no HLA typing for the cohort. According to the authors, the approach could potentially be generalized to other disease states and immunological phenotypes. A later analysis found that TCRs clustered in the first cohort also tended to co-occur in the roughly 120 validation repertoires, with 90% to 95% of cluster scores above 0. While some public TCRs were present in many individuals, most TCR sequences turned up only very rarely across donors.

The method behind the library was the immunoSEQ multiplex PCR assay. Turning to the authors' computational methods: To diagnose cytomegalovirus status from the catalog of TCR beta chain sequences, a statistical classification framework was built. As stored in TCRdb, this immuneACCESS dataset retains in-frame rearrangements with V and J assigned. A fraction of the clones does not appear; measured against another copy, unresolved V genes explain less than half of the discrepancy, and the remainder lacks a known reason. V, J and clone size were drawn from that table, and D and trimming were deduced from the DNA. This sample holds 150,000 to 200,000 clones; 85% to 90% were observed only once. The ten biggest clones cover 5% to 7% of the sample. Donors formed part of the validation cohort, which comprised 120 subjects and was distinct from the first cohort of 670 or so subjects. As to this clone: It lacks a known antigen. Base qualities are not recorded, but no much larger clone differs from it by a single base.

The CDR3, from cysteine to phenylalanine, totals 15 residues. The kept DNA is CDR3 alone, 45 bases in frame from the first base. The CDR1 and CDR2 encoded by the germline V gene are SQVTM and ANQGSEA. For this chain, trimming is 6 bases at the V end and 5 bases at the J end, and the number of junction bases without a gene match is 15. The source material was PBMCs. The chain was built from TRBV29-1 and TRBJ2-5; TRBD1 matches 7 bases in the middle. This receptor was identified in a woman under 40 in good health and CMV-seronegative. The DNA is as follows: TGCAGCGTCGAGGGCTGGACAGGCCCCCCGGAGACCCAGTACTTC. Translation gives CSVEGWTGPPETQYF.